This T cell receptor beta chain appears in the sequencing data of a study of T cell repertoires in cytomegalovirus infection. Points from the study as a whole: Dominating the ex vivo response were TCR beta clonotypes that were CMV-specific and HLA-C-restricted.

With respect to this clonotype: Its specificity is not known.

The CDR3 runs to 13 residues. V was shortened by 6 bases and J by 5 bases, with 16 bases between the two germline ends. Germline V gene sequence: CDR1 DFQATT, CDR2 SNEGSKA (reference sequence). TCRdb itself ran the reads through MiXCR, one entry per CDR3 protein. This sample has 300,000 or so distinct CDR3 sequences, with roughly a tenth found just once. The genes are TRBV20-1 and TRBJ1-2; possibly TRBD1 for D (5 bases). This receptor was taken from a human donor in good health (CMV status not recorded). Some clones in this sample may be carry-over from other donors' samples. Sequencing was performed on PBMCs. The CDR3 nucleotides are TGCAGTGCCCACTTTGGGGGTCGGTATGGCTACACCTTC. Translation: CSAHFGGRYGYTF.